This T cell receptor (beta chain) is from a study of T cell responses to AZD1222 COVID-19 vaccine (dated by TCRdb to the early 2020s). Background on the whole study: A total of 230 to 250 trial participants underwent TCR sequencing, of whom roughly 210 received two doses of AZD1222 and around 25 received two doses of the MenACWY control vaccine. Enrollment into the trials was organized by age into subgroups of 18-55, 56-69 and 70-plus years, and those subgroups contained approximately 160, 26 and 62 TCR-sequenced participants, respectively.

Measured from the cysteine to the phenylalanine, the CDR3 is 16 residues long. The DNA shown is the 48-base CDR3, in frame from base 1. After removal of 3 bases from V and 2 bases from J, the junction retains 0 bases not matched to a gene. Taken from the germline V gene, the CDR1 and CDR2 loops are SGHVS and FQNEAQ. The CDR3 regions of human TCRbeta chains were subjected to immunosequencing. The paper's data handling went like this. Repertoire TCRs were matched against a reference library of SARS-CoV-2-specific TCRs generated with the MIRA antigen-specificity platform. Breadth was defined as the fraction of unique TCRs that were SARS-CoV-2-associated, and depth was defined as the fraction of total T cells that were SARS-CoV-2-associated. Using the MIRA data, every spike-specific TCR was mapped to the spike region that the TCR reacted to and assigned to either a CD4 or a CD8 class. Log10-transformed breadth and depth values were compared by one-way ANOVA with Sidak's multiple comparisons tests. TCRdb obtained this table from immuneACCESS and retained in-frame rearrangements with V and J assigned. These tables miss some clones; where compared with another copy, unresolved V genes account for less than half of the shortfall, and the remainder is unexplained. V and J calls plus clone size are reproduced from that table; the DNA served to infer D and trimming. For this sample the table gives approximately 19,000 clones, of which 75% to 85% were detected only once. The biggest ten clones account for 21% of the sample.

Turning to this clone: The clone's antigen remains unknown. Per-base quality was not reported, and no clone a single base away is much larger than it.

According to the study, the label for this sample's time point signals: about 28 days (+/-7) after the second vaccine dose. AZD1222 recipients given second doses at about 4 weeks or at about 12 weeks were pooled, since spike-specific TCR depth and breadth were not found to differ between the two schedules. Samples from vaccinated people were obtained from the UK trials COV001 and COV002, which included a single-blind randomized controlled phase 2/3 trial of AZD1222 (ChAdOx1 nCoV-19) in healthy adults. For TCRbeta chain sequencing, PBMC samples were collected from trial participants at day 0 and at day 28 after the second dose. Broad study findings and their caveats: No day 14 peak-response samples were available, so repertoires were characterized only after the peak T cell response. After two AZD1222 doses, both the breadth and the depth of spike-specific TCRs were significantly higher than at day 0 and than in MenACWY recipients. The 56-69-year group was small, and its depth increase did not reach significance, likely because of low power. Conclusions about previously exposed vaccinees were limited because only six AZD1222 recipients were SARS-CoV-2 seropositive at baseline. Reportedly, close to half of the unique spike-specific TCRs recognized epitopes lying outside the regions that are mutated in the B.1.351 and B.1.1.7 variants. Participants were mostly white British and included more females than males, and it was suggested by the authors that clonal diversity may have been underestimated. The vaccine-associated CD4 TCRs covered the entire spike protein, and the dominant responses fell in regions 160-218 and 743-854.

Sequencing used peripheral blood, obtained 28 days after the second AZD1222 dose. The V and J genes are TRBV7-8 and TRBJ2-5, with 16 bases in between that match TRBD2. This TCR derives from an adult who received the AZD1222 COVID-19 vaccine. The CDR3 reads CASSLGLAGGQETQYF. The nucleotide sequence is TGTGCCAGCAGCTTGGGACTAGCGGGGGGGCAAGAGACCCAGTACTTC.